This entry concerns a single T cell receptor beta chain. Its target is not known. The record originates from a study of cytomegalovirus exposure and HLA in healthy donors. Study-wide findings and caveats: According to reports, the classifier identified cytomegalovirus status with high specificity and sensitivity. Reports state that TCR beta sequences accurately predicted most subjects' HLA-A and HLA-B alleles.

The J segment lost 4 bases and the V segment lost 6 bases, leaving 8 bases of the junction unmatched. The CDR3 loop spans 14 amino acids. Germline CDR1 and CDR2: SNHLY and FYNNEI. In the PCR, 60 Vbeta and 13 Jbeta primers were used. TCRdb's copy holds only in-frame clones and misses some; the assay was immunoSEQ multiplex PCR. This table lists 110,000 to 150,000 clones. Sequencing was carried out using PBMCs. The receptor was derived from a woman aged 18-30 years in good health and CMV-seronegative. The V call is TRBV2, the J call TRBJ2-7; 8 bases are shared with TRBD1. The CDR3 sequence is CASSMDREHYEQYV. CDR3 bases: TGTGCCAGCAGCATGGACAGGGAACATTACGAGCAGTACGTC.